These 11 T cell receptor beta chains were sequenced from one sample in a study of T cell responses to AZD1222 COVID-19 vaccine. This table comes from immunoSEQ multiplex PCR, and its TCRdb copy is limited to in-frame clones, with some not included. This sample has some 110,000 clones, with 90% to 95% found just once. Sequences were derived from peripheral blood, sampled on day 0 of AZD1222 vaccination. The receptors come from an adult in good health.

This chain connects TRBV6-2 or TRBV6-3 to TRBJ2-7; the match to TRBD2 covers 9 bases. Germline CDR1 MNHEY, CDR2 SVGEGT. Trimming took 5 bases from V and 3 from J; bases not matched to a gene: 8. This CDR3 contains 15 residues. CDR3 protein: CASSIPLAGHYEQYF. CDR3 bases: TGTGCCAGCAGTATCCCCCTAGCGGGGCACTACGAGCAGTACTTC.

This chain links TRBV5-1 with TRBJ2-1; tentative D call: TRBD2 (6 bases). The CDR3 spans 13 residues. Germline CDR1 and CDR2: SGHRS and YFSETQ. V lost 4 bases to trimming and J lost 7 bases, with 12 bases between them. CDR3 DNA: TGCGCCAGCAGCCCAGGAGGGCGGAATGAGCAGTTCTTC. This translates into CASSPGGRNEQFF.

The V and J genes are TRBV27 and TRBJ1-5, with D possibly TRBD1 on 5 matching bases. The CDR3 runs 16 residues. CDR1 is MNHEY and CDR2 is SMNVEV in the germline V gene (reference sequence). V lost 6 bases to trimming and J lost 2 bases, with 17 bases between them. The chain's CDR3 is CASSKLGTGGNQPQHF. DNA for the CDR3: TGTGCCAGCAGCAAATTGGGGACGGGCGGCAATCAGCCCCAGCATTTT.

The CDR3 DNA sequence: TGTGCCAGCCGCAACTACGAGCAGTACTTC. It translates to CASRNYEQYF. The V and J genes are TRBV2 and TRBJ2-7; D is unclear. Germline lookup yields CDR1 SNHLY and CDR2 FYNNEI. Trimming removed 8 bases from V and 3 bases from J, with 5 bases in between. CDR3 length: 10 amino acids.

The chain couples TRBV2 to TRBJ1-1; D is unclear. Germline-derived CDR1 and CDR2 are SNHLY and FYNNEI. Trimming pared 4 bases from V and 0 bases from J, leaving 3 bases between. The length of the CDR3 is 12 residues. CDR3 bases: TGTGCCAGCAGTGTAATGAACACTGAAGCTTTCTTT. Amino acids: CASSVMNTEAFF.

This chain connects TRBV5-1 to TRBJ1-1; the D gene is possibly TRBD1 (5 bases). This CDR3 spans 15 amino acids. Germline V lookup: CDR1 SGHRS, CDR2 YFSETQ. The V and J ends lost 0 bases and 5 bases respectively, with 14 bases between them. The DNA of the CDR3 is TGCGCCAGCAGCTTGGCCTCAGGGAGTATGACTGAAGCTTTCTTT. Translating gives CASSLASGSMTEAFF.

This chain links TRBV3-1 (or the pseudogene TRBV3-2) with TRBJ2-7; D gene ambiguous. The ends were cut back, 0 bases at V and 6 bases at J, with 9 bases in the middle. This CDR3 comprises 13 residues. Germline V gene lookup returns CDR1 LGHDT and CDR2 YNNKEL (reference sequence). The CDR3 bases are TGTGCCAGCAGCCAAGATCTTGAGGCCGAGCAGTACTTC. The encoded protein is CASSQDLEAEQYF.

The chain joins TRBV28 to TRBJ2-7; D may correspond to TRBD1 or TRBD2 (5 bases each). The V gene's germline CDR1 is MDHEN and CDR2 SYDVKM. Trimming pared 5 bases from V and 7 bases from J, leaving 21 bases between. This CDR3 is 15 amino acids long. CDR3 sequence (DNA): TGTGCCAGCAGTGGGGGAGACTCCCTAATACGGGAGCAGTACTTC. Translated, it gives CASSGGDSLIREQYF.

The V and J genes are TRBV5-1 and TRBJ1-1; D is uncertain. With 7 bases removed from V and 0 bases from J, the gap between germline ends came to 7 bases. The CDR3 sequence is 12 residues long. Germline CDR1 reads SGHRS; CDR2 reads YFSETQ. The DNA of the CDR3 is TGCGCCAGCCGAGACCTGAACACTGAAGCTTTCTTT. It is translated as CASRDLNTEAFF. The full variable domain, with the rest looked up from reference TRBV5-1 and TRBJ1-1, is KAGVTQTPRYLIKTRGQQVTLSCSPISGHRSVSWYQQTPGQGLQFLFEYFSETQRNKGNFPGRFSGRQFSNSRSEMNVSTLELGDSALYLCASRDLNTEAFFGQGTRLTVV.

The chain links TRBV19 to TRBJ2-1; 13 positions match TRBD2. J lost 7 bases, V lost 7 bases, and 4 bases had no gene match. CDR1 is LNHDA, CDR2 SQIVND, per germline (reference sequence). This CDR3 comprises 14 residues. CDR3 nucleotide sequence: TGTGCCAGTAAAGAGACTAGCGGGAGGAATGAGCAGTTCTTC. Translating it yields CASKETSGRNEQFF.

This clone was found a few times. The chain combines TRBV9 with TRBJ2-1; 10 nucleotides align to TRBD2. The V gene's germline CDR1 is SGDLS and CDR2 YYNGEE. V shed 0 bases, J shed 6 bases, and the junction held 6 bases outside the gene matches. This CDR3 has 16 amino acids. The CDR3 DNA reads as TGTGCCAGCAGCGTAGGCGTCCTAGCGGGGGTCAATGAGCAGTTCTTC. Protein: CASSVGVLAGVNEQFF.